This entry lists 31 T cell receptor beta chains sequenced from one sample in a study of T cell repertoires in cytomegalovirus infection. TCRdb re-called the reads with MiXCR, one entry per CDR3 protein. Of 150,000 to 200,000 distinct CDR3 sequences listed, around 20% are singletons. Specimen: PBMCs. Receptor source: a human donor in good health (CMV status not recorded). Some clones in this sample may be carry-over from other donors' samples.

This chain joins TRBV7-2 and TRBJ2-7; 11 bases align to TRBD2. Per the germline V gene, CDR1 is SGHTA and CDR2 is FQGNSA. V lost 5 bases, J lost 4 bases, and 10 bases stayed unmatched. This CDR3 has 16 residues. Here the CDR3 reads CASSPMDSGRVYEQYF. For the CDR3, the DNA is TGTGCCAGCAGCCCTATGGATAGCGGGAGGGTGTACGAGCAGTACTTC.

This clonotype appeared once. The V call is TRBV28, the J call TRBJ1-1, with D perhaps matching TRBD1 (6 bases). Looked up from germline, CDR1 is MDHEN and CDR2 is SYDVKM. CDR3 length: 14 amino acids. V lost 5 bases and J lost 2, with 12 bases in between. CDR3 coding DNA: TGTGCCAGCAGTCCTGGGACATTTAACACTGAAGCTTTCTTT. This encodes CASSPGTFNTEAFF. Full variable domain (rest looked up from reference TRBV28 and TRBJ1-1): DVKVTQSSRYLVKRTGEKVFLECVQDMDHENMFWYRQDPGLGLRLIYFSYDVKMKEKGDIPEGYSVSREKKERFSLILESASTNQTSMYLCASSPGTFNTEAFFGQGTRLTVV.

This clonotype was seen a handful of times. For the CDR3, the DNA is TGTGCCAGCAGTGGCAGCCATGGGACGGCCATGGGCTACACCTTC. Its translation is CASSGSHGTAMGYTF. The chain carries TRBV25-1 and TRBJ1-2, with D perhaps matching TRBD1 (5 bases). This CDR3 is built from 15 residues. V was cut by 4 bases and J by 8 bases, with 20 bases left in between. CDR1 is MGHDK and CDR2 is SYGVNS in the germline V gene.

The chain links TRBV20-1 to TRBJ2-5, with 12 positions matching TRBD2. CDR3 length: 14 residues. Trimming cost V 2 bases and J 5 bases; bases outside gene matches: 3. Germline V lookup: CDR1 DFQATT, CDR2 SNEGSKA (reference sequence). CDR3 sequence reads: CSARLAGGAETQYF. CDR3 DNA sequence: TGCAGTGCTAGACTAGCGGGGGGGGCGGAGACCCAGTACTTC.

The V gene is TRBV29-1, the J gene TRBJ2-5; D unresolved. CDR1 and CDR2 (germline): SQVTM, ANQGSEA. V lost 6 bases and J 1 base, leaving 21 bases between the germline ends. This CDR3 contains 16 residues. The chain's CDR3 is CSVDSRASRSQETQYF. DNA for the CDR3: TGCAGCGTCGACTCCCGGGCCAGTAGATCCCAAGAGACCCAGTACTTC.

This clonotype was seen repeatedly, ten times or more. This chain connects TRBV7-2 to TRBJ2-4; no clear D. CDR1 SGHTA and CDR2 FQGNSA come from the germline V gene. V shed 3 bases and J shed 1 base, with 10 bases lying between them. CDR3 size: 15 residues. The CDR3 DNA follows: TGTGCCAGCAGCTTTCTTCCCTGGGCCAAAAACATTCAGTACTTC. This codes for CASSFLPWAKNIQYF.

Ten or more counts support this clonotype. The chain employs TRBV7-2 and TRBJ2-4, with D possibly called TRBD1 or TRBD2 (6 bases each). Germline V gene data show CDR1 as SGHTA and CDR2 as FQGNSA. This CDR3 has 14 amino acids. V was trimmed by 1 base and J by 4 bases, leaving 8 bases between them. As DNA, the CDR3 is TGTGCCAGCAGCTTAGAGGGGGGAAAAAACATTCAGTACTTC. It specifies CASSLEGGKNIQYF. Combining the CDR3 with reference TRBV7-2 and TRBJ2-4 gives the whole variable domain GAGVSQSPSNKVTEKGKDVELRCDPISGHTALYWYRQSLGQGLEFLIYFQGNSAPDKSGLPSDRFSAERTGGSVSTLTIQRTQQEDSAVYLCASSLEGGKNIQYFGAGTRLSVL.

This clonotype was seen more than once but under ten times. The chain is built from TRBV20-1 and TRBJ2-5, with a weak D call TRBD2 (5 bases). Trimming shortened V by 3 bases and J by 3 bases, and 8 bases separated the two germline ends. The CDR3 contains 12 residues. The germline V gene encodes CDR1 DFQATT and CDR2 SNEGSKA (reference sequence). For the CDR3, the DNA is TGCAGTGCTAGTCGGGAAAAAGAGACCCAGTACTTC. Translated, it gives CSASREKETQYF.

This clonotype was counted many times. J is TRBJ1-1 and V is TRBV5-4, with a possible D match to TRBD1 (5 bases). Deletions cut 3 bases from V and 4 bases from J, with 10 bases between. Germline CDR1 reads SGHNT; CDR2 reads YYREEE (reference sequence). This CDR3 is built from 13 residues. CDR3 region: CASSWGRGTEAFF. For the CDR3, the DNA is TGTGCCAGCAGCTGGGGGAGGGGCACTGAAGCTTTCTTT. Drawing the rest from reference TRBV5-4 and TRBJ1-1, the complete variable domain is ETGVTQSPTHLIKTRGQQVTLRCSSQSGHNTVSWYQQALGQGPQFIFQYYREEENGRGNFPPRFSGLQFPNYSSELNVNALELDDSALYLCASSWGRGTEAFFGQGTRLTVV.

This clonotype appeared many times. The chain is built from TRBV7-8 and TRBJ2-7; 9 nucleotides match TRBD1. The CDR3 covers 16 residues. J gave up 7 bases and V 4 bases, and 14 bases lay outside the gene matches. The germline V gene has CDR1 SGHVS and CDR2 FQNEAQ. The CDR3 spells CASSSTSPGQGQEQYF. In DNA form, the CDR3 reads TGTGCCAGCAGCTCGACATCCCCGGGACAGGGTCAAGAGCAGTACTTC.

This clonotype was recorded at least ten times. This chain joins TRBV11-2 and TRBJ2-2; no definite D call. Per the germline V gene, CDR1 is SGHAT and CDR2 is FQNNGV. Trimming took off 7 bases at V and 7 bases at J, with 22 bases between the two ends. The CDR3 consists of 16 residues. CDR3 in amino acids: CASTVVGQQMVGELFF. For the CDR3, the DNA is TGTGCCAGCACCGTTGTAGGGCAACAAATGGTCGGGGAGCTGTTTTTT.

The chain is built from TRBV18 and TRBJ2-1, with D tentatively TRBD2 (6 bases). In germline, CDR1 is KGHSH, CDR2 LQKENI. V was clipped by 3 bases and J by 3 bases, with 12 bases between them. This CDR3 is 15 amino acids long. The CDR3 loop reads CASSPLGGVYNEQFF. The CDR3 DNA reads as TGTGCCAGCTCACCGTTAGGAGGGGTCTACAATGAGCAGTTCTTC.

This clonotype occurred many times. The chain links TRBV7-7 to TRBJ2-1, with TRBD2 identical over 8 bases. Per the germline V gene, CDR1 is SSHAT and CDR2 is FNYEAQ (reference sequence). V dropped 5 bases and J dropped 5; count of bases not matched to a gene: 11. The CDR3 has 16 amino acids. CDR3 protein: CASSPGGGGFNNEQFF. The CDR3 nucleotides are TGTGCCAGCAGCCCGGGAGGGGGAGGGTTCAACAATGAGCAGTTCTTC.

This clonotype was recorded a few times. V is TRBV28 and J is TRBJ2-1; unclear D gene. Germline assignment: CDR1 MDHEN and CDR2 SYDVKM. V was trimmed by 6 bases and J by 0 bases, leaving 9 bases between them. The CDR3 sequence is 14 residues long. CDR3: CASRVGNSYNEQFF. The CDR3 bases are TGTGCCAGCAGAGTAGGAAACTCCTACAATGAGCAGTTCTTC.

This clonotype was observed many times. The rearrangement uses TRBV4-3 and TRBJ1-5, with no clear D. Trimming removed 0 bases from V and 3 bases from J, with 9 bases in between. The CDR3 contains 15 residues. CDR1 is LGHNA and CDR2 is YSLEER in the germline V gene. Here the CDR3 reads CASSQEFRYNQPQHF. The CDR3 DNA is TGCGCCAGCAGCCAAGAATTCCGGTACAATCAGCCCCAGCATTTT.

This chain joins TRBV5-4 and TRBJ1-4; D remains ambiguous. Trimming shortened V by 4 bases and J by 0 bases, and 7 bases separated the two germline ends. CDR1 and CDR2 (germline): SGHNT, YYREEE (reference sequence). This CDR3 is built from 14 residues. The CDR3 DNA sequence: TGTGCCAGCAGCAGGAGAGCAACTAATGAAAAACTGTTTTTT. This encodes CASSRRATNEKLFF.

This clonotype was seen more than once but under ten times. The V call is TRBV19, the J call TRBJ1-5; D is unresolved. V was trimmed by 5 bases and J by 5 bases, leaving 19 bases between them. There are 16 residues in the CDR3. CDR1 LNHDA and CDR2 SQIVND come from the germline V gene (reference sequence). CDR3 in amino acids: CASSLRVPEMYQPQHF. The CDR3 nucleotides read TGTGCCAGTAGTCTGCGGGTCCCGGAAATGTATCAGCCCCAGCATTTT.

This clonotype was seen at least ten times. The chain uses TRBV28 and TRBJ1-2, with 8 bases matching TRBD1. The V segment lost 5 bases and the J segment 9 bases; nucleotides outside the gene matches: 14. This CDR3 has 15 amino acids. CDR1 and CDR2 from the germline V gene are MDHEN and SYDVKM. In DNA, the CDR3 is TGTGCCAGCAGTAACAAACCAGGGGGCGCGGGTCGCTACACCTTC. Translation: CASSNKPGGAGRYTF.

This clonotype was counted only a few times. This chain links TRBV12-3 or TRBV12-4 with TRBJ2-7; D is perhaps TRBD2 (5 bases). The CDR3 has 12 amino acids. V lost 6 bases, J lost 8 bases, and 14 bases lay in between. In DNA, the CDR3 is TGTGCCAGCAGCGCACCCGGGGTCCAGCAGTACTTC. It yields the protein CASSAPGVQQYF.

The V and J genes are TRBV6-2 or TRBV6-3 and TRBJ2-3; 7 bases are a match to TRBD2. CDR1 is MNHEY, CDR2 SVGEGT, per germline. With V trimmed by 6 bases and J by 2 bases, 5 bases remained unmatched. This CDR3 is 14 amino acids long. The CDR3 DNA is TGTGCCAGCAGCCTGACTAGCTACACAGATACGCAGTATTTT. Its protein product is CASSLTSYTDTQYF.

The chain links TRBV2 to TRBJ1-6; TRBD1 matches at 7 bases. Unmatched junction bases numbered 6, after V lost 2 bases and J lost 5 bases. Per germline, CDR1 SNHLY and CDR2 FYNNEI. CDR3 length equals 16 residues. CDR3: CASSERRGTDNSPLHF. The CDR3 coding sequence is TGTGCCAGCAGTGAAAGGAGGGGGACAGATAATTCACCCCTCCACTTT.

V usage is TRBV6-2 or TRBV6-3 and J usage is TRBJ1-5; possible D gene TRBD1, 5 bases. The length of the CDR3 is 15 residues. Germline CDR1 and CDR2: MNHEY and SVGEGT. The germline V and J ends were trimmed by 6 bases and 5 bases, with 17 bases remaining between them. The CDR3 spells CASSDGPGVDQPQHF. The CDR3 region has the DNA TGTGCCAGCAGCGATGGACCGGGGGTGGATCAGCCCCAGCATTTT.

This clonotype was counted between two and nine times. This chain connects TRBV7-2 to TRBJ2-3, with 10 bases lining up with TRBD2. The CDR3 consists of 18 residues. V trimming: 5 bases; J trimming: 6 bases; junction bases outside the gene matches: 17. The germline CDR1 and CDR2 sequences are SGHTA and FQGNSA. CDR3 nucleotide sequence: TGTGCCAGCAGCCCCCTAGCGGGAGTCCGACCGGAGGGCGATACGCAGTATTTT. Translation gives CASSPLAGVRPEGDTQYF.

This clonotype turned up a few times. The rearrangement uses TRBV5-1 and TRBJ2-4, with no clear D. The CDR3 is made up of 11 amino acids. Trimming took off 0 bases at V and 5 bases at J, with 0 bases between the two ends. Germline CDR1 reads SGHRS; CDR2 reads YFSETQ. The CDR3 loop is CASSLENIQYF. CDR3 bases: TGCGCCAGCAGCTTGGAAAACATTCAGTACTTC.

J is TRBJ1-1 and V is TRBV19; possible D gene TRBD1, 5 bases. V lost 5 bases, J lost 3 bases, and 13 bases lay in between. Germline CDR1 and CDR2: LNHDA and SQIVND (reference sequence). The CDR3 is 14 amino acids. Here the CDR3 reads CASSDSWGYTEAFF. The CDR3 nucleotides read TGTGCCAGTAGTGATTCTTGGGGGTACACTGAAGCTTTCTTT.

This CDR3 reads CASTLGGQGYGYTF. Written as DNA, the CDR3 is TGTGCCAGCACCCTCGGAGGACAGGGATATGGCTACACCTTC. The chain uses TRBV6-2 or TRBV6-3 and TRBJ1-2; TRBD1 matches 8 bases. Germline V gives CDR1 MNHEY, CDR2 SVGEGT. V was pared by 7 bases and J by 5 bases, with 9 bases of the junction left unmatched. This CDR3 region has 14 residues.

This clonotype was counted a single time. The chain is built from TRBV29-1 and TRBJ1-4; D uncertain. Deletions cut 5 bases from V and 0 bases from J, with 7 bases between. The CDR3 has 13 residues. Germline V gene sequence: CDR1 SQVTM, CDR2 ANQGSEA. The CDR3 sequence: CSVSLTTNEKLFF. CDR3 DNA sequence: TGCAGCGTTTCTTTGACAACTAATGAAAAACTGTTTTTT.

The chain carries TRBV7-9 and TRBJ2-1; 9 nucleotides align to TRBD2. J lost 3 bases, V lost 5 bases, and 5 bases had no gene match. The CDR3 is made up of 15 amino acids. Germline lookup yields CDR1 SEHNR and CDR2 FQNEAQ (reference sequence). The CDR3 is CASSATSGIYNEQFF. The DNA of the CDR3 is TGTGCCAGCAGCGCGACTAGCGGCATCTACAATGAGCAGTTCTTC.

This clonotype was seen at least ten times. The chain links TRBV7-9 to TRBJ2-2; either TRBD1 or TRBD2 may fit D (5 bases each). Germline CDR1 and CDR2: SEHNR and FQNEAQ (reference sequence). The CDR3 spans 13 residues. Deletions cut 2 bases from V and 6 bases from J, with 7 bases between. The CDR3, as DNA: TGTGCCAGCAGCTTAACGGGACCCGGGGAGCTGTTTTTT. It is translated as CASSLTGPGELFF.

This clonotype has only a few counts. The chain uses TRBV5-1 and TRBJ2-3; D gene uncertain. CDR1 is SGHRS and CDR2 is YFSETQ in the germline V gene. This CDR3 has 14 residues. V lost 7 bases and J lost 1, with 13 bases in between. The CDR3 spells CASASPRGTDTQYF. The CDR3 DNA is TGCGCCAGCGCAAGTCCCCGTGGCACAGATACGCAGTATTTT.

The sample holds a few counts of this clonotype. This chain connects TRBV3-1 to TRBJ1-2, with D possibly being TRBD1 (5 bases). Trimming stripped 0 bases from V and 7 bases from J, with 12 bases between. From germline, CDR1 is LGHDT and CDR2 YNNKEL (reference sequence). This CDR3 has 14 amino acids. DNA for the CDR3: TGTGCCAGCAGCCAAGATGCGGGGGTCCGTGGCTACACCTTC. Its translation is CASSQDAGVRGYTF.